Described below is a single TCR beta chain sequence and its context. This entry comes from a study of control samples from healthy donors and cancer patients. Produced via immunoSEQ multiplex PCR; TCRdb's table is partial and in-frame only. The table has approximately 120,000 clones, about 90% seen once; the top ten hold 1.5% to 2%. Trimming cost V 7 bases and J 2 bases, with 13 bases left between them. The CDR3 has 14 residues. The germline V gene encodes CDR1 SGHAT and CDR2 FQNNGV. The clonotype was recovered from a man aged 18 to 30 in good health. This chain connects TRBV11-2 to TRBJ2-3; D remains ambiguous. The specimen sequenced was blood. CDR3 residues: CASTADGATDTQYF. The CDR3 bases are TGTGCCAGCACGGCGGATGGCGCCACAGATACGCAGTATTTT.